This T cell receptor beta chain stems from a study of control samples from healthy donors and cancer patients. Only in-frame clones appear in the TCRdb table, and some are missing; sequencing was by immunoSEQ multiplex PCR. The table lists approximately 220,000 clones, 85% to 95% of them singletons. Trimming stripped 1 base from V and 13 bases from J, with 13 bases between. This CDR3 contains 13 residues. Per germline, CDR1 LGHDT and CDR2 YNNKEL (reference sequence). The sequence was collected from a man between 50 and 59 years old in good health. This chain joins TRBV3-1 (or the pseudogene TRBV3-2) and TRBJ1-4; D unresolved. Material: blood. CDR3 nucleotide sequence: TGTGCCAGCAGCCAAGCTTCCCACGGGAGACTGTTTTTT. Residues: CASSQASHGRLFF.